This TCR beta chain emerged from a study of blood T cells in healthy people across ages. Whole-study context: Researchers report that template switching captured about one barcoded beta molecule per two T cells.

The V and J ends lost 7 bases and 2 bases respectively, with 14 bases between them. Germline V CDR1 and CDR2: MNHEY, SVGAGI. The CDR3 sequence is 14 residues long. A J-beta primer mix and a sample-barcoded 5' primer were used in a second PCR of roughly 6 to 11 cycles. MiXCR, applied by TCRdb to the 5' RACE reads, yields one record per CDR3 protein. Of 1.5 million to 1.8 million distinct CDR3 sequences listed, 40% to 45% are singletons. This chain links TRBV6-5 with TRBJ2-5, with D uncertain. This clonotype was sampled from a woman between 18 and 29 years old in good health. Sequencing used blood. CDR3 bases: TGTGCCAGCACCGCCTACCTGGGGCAAGAGACCCAGTACTTC. Encoded protein: CASTAYLGQETQYF.